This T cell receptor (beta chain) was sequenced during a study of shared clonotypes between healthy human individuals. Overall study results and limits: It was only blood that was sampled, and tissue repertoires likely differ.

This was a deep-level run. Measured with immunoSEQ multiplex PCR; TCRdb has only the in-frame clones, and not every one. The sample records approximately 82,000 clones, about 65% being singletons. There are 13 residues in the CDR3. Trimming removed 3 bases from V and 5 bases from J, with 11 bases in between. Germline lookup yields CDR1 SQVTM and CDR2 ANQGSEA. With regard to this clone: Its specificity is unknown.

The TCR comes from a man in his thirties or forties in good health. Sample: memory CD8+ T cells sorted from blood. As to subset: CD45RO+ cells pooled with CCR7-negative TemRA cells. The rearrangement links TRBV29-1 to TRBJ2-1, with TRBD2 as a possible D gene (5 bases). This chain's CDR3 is CSVDTGINNEQFF. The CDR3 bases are TGCAGCGTTGATACGGGGATTAACAATGAGCAGTTCTTC.